This T cell receptor (beta chain) is from a study of response to subunit inactivated influenza vaccine. Broader study findings: Researchers suggested that each seasonal influenza vaccination recruits few new T cells.

In TCRdb, the RT-PCR reads were re-called with MiXCR into one record per CDR3 protein. The data contain around 490,000 distinct CDR3 sequences, 7.6% of them singletons. Concerning this clonotype itself: The antigen is undetermined.

The V and J ends lost 0 bases and 7 bases respectively, with 11 bases between them. Per germline, CDR1 SGDLS and CDR2 YYNGEE. The CDR3 is 15 residues long. This chain joins TRBV9 and TRBJ1-6, with TRBD1 as a possible D gene (5 bases). Material: PBMCs from blood, obtained approximately 25 months after vaccination. This TCR was sampled from a man between 50 and 69 years old who received an inactivated influenza vaccine. DNA for the CDR3: TGTGCCAGCAGCGTAGACGGACATCCGAATTCACCCCTCCACTTT. Residues: CASSVDGHPNSPLHF.